The 10 T cell receptor beta chains below all came from one sample that was sequenced in a study of blood T cell repertoires in COVID-19. Repertoires were generated with immunoSEQ multiplex PCR, while TCRdb's copy carries only in-frame clones and drops some. The sample has roughly 56,000 clones; 90% are singletons. Sequencing was done on a sample of peripheral blood. The receptors originated from a man in his sixties with active COVID-19.

The chain uses TRBV4-1 and TRBJ2-3; 8 bases fit TRBD1. Germline CDR1 reads MGHRA; CDR2 reads YSYEKL. The CDR3 spans 16 residues. The V segment lost 2 bases and the J segment 6 bases; nucleotides outside the gene matches: 10. The chain's CDR3 is CASSQLTGAIGDTQYF. The DNA of the CDR3 is TGCGCCAGCAGCCAACTGACAGGGGCGATAGGCGATACGCAGTATTTT.

This clone was observed a handful of times. The chain joins TRBV7-2 to TRBJ2-1; TRBD2 agrees at 10 bases. Looked up from germline, CDR1 is SGHTA and CDR2 is FQGNSA. J was trimmed by 1 base and V by 5 bases; bases with no gene match: 5. The CDR3 is made up of 16 amino acids. For the CDR3, the DNA is TGTGCCAGCAGCCTTTCGGGACTAGCGTCCTACAATGAGCAGTTCTTC. This encodes CASSLSGLASYNEQFF.

This chain uses TRBV18 with TRBJ2-7, with D maybe TRBD1 (5 bases). Germline CDR1 and CDR2: KGHSH and LQKENI. The V gene lost 3 bases and the J gene lost 7 bases, with 13 bases spanning the gap. This CDR3 spans 13 amino acids. The DNA for the CDR3 is TGTGCCAGCTCACCGGAGCTGAAGGGGGAGCAGTACTTC. This codes for CASSPELKGEQYF. Full variable domain (outside the CDR3, taken from reference TRBV18 and TRBJ2-7): NAGVMQNPRHLVRRRGQEARLRCSPMKGHSHVYWYRQLPEEGLKFMVYLQKENIIDESGMPKERFSAEFPKEGPSILRIQQVVRGDSAAYFCASSPELKGEQYFGPGTRLTVT.

A note on this clone: Sequence at one end of the junction differs from germline and may be a read error. The chain employs TRBV7-7 and TRBJ2-1; the match to TRBD2 covers 11 bases. Germline CDR1 reads SSHAT; CDR2 reads FNYEAQ (reference sequence). The CDR3 length is 15 residues. CDR3 loop: CASSFSGGASNEQFF. CDR3 bases: TGTGCTAGCAGTTTTAGCGGGGGGGCGTCCAATGAGCAGTTCTTC.

As regards this clone: The sample has other DNA sequences that encode this CDR3 too. The rearrangement links TRBV29-1 to TRBJ1-1, with TRBD1 matching 7 bases. The CDR3 is 13 residues long. Germline CDR1 SQVTM, CDR2 ANQGSEA. J gave up 0 bases and V 6 bases, and 4 bases lay outside the gene matches. The DNA of the CDR3 is TGCAGCGTCGCGGGACAGCTGAACACTGAAGCTTTCTTT. Translated, it gives CSVAGQLNTEAFF.

There are a few counts of this clone. This rearrangement joins TRBV7-3 to TRBJ2-1; 8 bases are a match to TRBD2. Germline loops: CDR1 SGHTA, CDR2 FQGTGA. The CDR3 length is 14 residues. V was pared by 2 bases and J by 7 bases, with 4 bases of the junction left unmatched. CDR3 sequence: CASSLSSSGNEQFF. DNA of the CDR3: TGTGCCAGCAGCTTATCCTCTAGCGGGAATGAGCAGTTCTTC. Full variable domain (missing parts from reference TRBV7-3 and TRBJ2-1): GAGVSQTPSNKVTEKGKYVELRCDPISGHTALYWYRQSLGQGPEFLIYFQGTGAADDSGLPNDRFFAVRPEGSVSTLKIQRTERGDSAVYLCASSLSSSGNEQFFGPGTRLTVL.

V usage is TRBV5-1 and J usage is TRBJ1-1; 8 positions match TRBD1. This CDR3 contains 14 residues. With 2 bases clipped from V and 5 bases from J, the junction kept 5 bases outside the gene matches. Germline values: CDR1 SGHRS, CDR2 YFSETQ. The CDR3 protein is CASSFRTGNTEAFF. The CDR3 nucleotides are TGCGCCAGCAGCTTCAGGACAGGGAATACTGAAGCTTTCTTT. Together with reference TRBV5-1 and TRBJ1-1, the CDR3 gives the full variable domain: KAGVTQTPRYLIKTRGQQVTLSCSPISGHRSVSWYQQTPGQGLQFLFEYFSETQRNKGNFPGRFSGRQFSNSRSEMNVSTLELGDSALYLCASSFRTGNTEAFFGQGTRLTVV.

This clone was found a few times. The rearrangement links TRBV10-2 to TRBJ1-6; D possibly corresponds to TRBD1 (6 bases). Trimming removed 8 bases at V and 10 bases at J, with 21 bases between. This CDR3 comprises 15 residues. Germline CDR1 reads WSHSY; CDR2 reads SAAADI. In DNA, the CDR3 is TGCGCCAGCCGACCTACCAGGGGAATGATATCACCCCTCCACTTT. Encoded protein: CASRPTRGMISPLHF.

This clone was seen a handful of times. This chain links TRBV7-2 with TRBJ2-2; no definite D call. V lost 3 bases to trimming and J lost 0 bases, with 14 bases between them. CDR1 SGHTA and CDR2 FQGNSA come from the germline V gene. The CDR3 covers 17 residues. CDR3 region: CASSLIFWLANTGELFF. The CDR3 DNA reads TGTGCCAGCAGCTTGATTTTTTGGCTAGCGAACACCGGGGAGCTGTTTTTT.

The rearrangement links TRBV28 to TRBJ2-3, with 9 bases aligning to TRBD1. The CDR3 runs to 18 residues. CDR1 and CDR2 from the germline V gene are MDHEN and SYDVKM. J lost 4 bases, V lost 1 base, and 12 bases had no gene match. CDR3 coding DNA: TGTGCCAGCAGTTTATCTTTCCCCTGGACAGGGGCCGCAGATACGCAGTATTTT. As protein: CASSLSFPWTGAADTQYF.